This note documents a single TCR beta chain sequence. The antigen remains unidentified. The data are from a study of vaccination and CD4 T cells after COVID-19. Study summary: Post-COVID draws followed diagnosis by a median 101 days (range 35 to 161). Overlapping spike pools from SARS-CoV-2 and HCoV-NL63, HCoV-OC43 and HCoV-229E served as culture stimuli. For control cultures, the treatment was a CEFX pool, an HIV-1 Nef pool, or no peptide.

Treatment given: approximately 9-day PBMC culture with coronavirus spike peptide pools or control peptides (ViraFEST assay). Positive PCR tests came between March and December 2020, ahead of the US Alpha, Beta and Delta variants. With the Oncomine TCR Beta short-read assay, DNA from cultured CD4+ T cells was sequenced. TCRdb reprocessed the PCR reads with MiXCR, giving one entry per CDR3 protein. The data contain just over 4,000 distinct CDR3 sequences, approximately 40% of them singletons. Trimming took 0 bases from V and 4 from J, leaving 6 bases between them. This CDR3 is built from 12 residues. The germline CDR1 and CDR2 sequences are DFQATT and SNEGSKA (reference sequence).

Source material: CD4+ T cells from blood, cultured in vitro. The chain recombines TRBV20-1 with TRBJ1-2; D is undetermined. The receptor comes from a human donor who had recovered from COVID-19. The CDR3 here is CSAREGSYGYTF. In DNA form, the CDR3 reads TGCAGTGCTAGAGAGGGCAGCTATGGCTACACCTTC.